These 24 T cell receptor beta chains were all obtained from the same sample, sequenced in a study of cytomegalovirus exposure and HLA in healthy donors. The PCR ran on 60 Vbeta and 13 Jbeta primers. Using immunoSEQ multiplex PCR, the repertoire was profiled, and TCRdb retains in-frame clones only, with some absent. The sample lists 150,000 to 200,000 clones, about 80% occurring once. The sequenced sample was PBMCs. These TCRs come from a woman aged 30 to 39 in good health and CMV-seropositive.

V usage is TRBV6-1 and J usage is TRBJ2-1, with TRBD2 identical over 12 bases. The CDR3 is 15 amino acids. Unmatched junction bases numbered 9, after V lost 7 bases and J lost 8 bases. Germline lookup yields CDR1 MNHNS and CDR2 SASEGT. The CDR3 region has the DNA TGTGCCAGCACCCCACTAGCGGGAGGTAGCGATGAGCAGTTCTTC. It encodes CASTPLAGGSDEQFF.

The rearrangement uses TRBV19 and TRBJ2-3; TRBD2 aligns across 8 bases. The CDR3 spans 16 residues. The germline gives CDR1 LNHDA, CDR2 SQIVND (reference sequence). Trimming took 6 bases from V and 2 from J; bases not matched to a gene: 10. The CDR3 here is CASSIRAGDLTDTQYF. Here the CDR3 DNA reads TGTGCCAGTAGCATTAGAGCGGGAGACCTCACAGATACGCAGTATTTT.

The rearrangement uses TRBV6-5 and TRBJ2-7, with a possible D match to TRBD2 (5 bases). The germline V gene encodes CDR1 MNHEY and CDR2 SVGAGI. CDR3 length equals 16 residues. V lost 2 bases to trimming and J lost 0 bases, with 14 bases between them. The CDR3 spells CASSYDYSRSSYEQYF. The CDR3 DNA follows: TGTGCCAGCAGTTACGACTACTCTCGGAGCTCCTACGAGCAGTACTTC.

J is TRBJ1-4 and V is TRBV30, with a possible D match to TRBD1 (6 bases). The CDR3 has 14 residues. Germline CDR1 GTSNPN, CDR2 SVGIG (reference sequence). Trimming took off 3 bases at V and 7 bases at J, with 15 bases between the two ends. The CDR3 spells CAWRATGWSEKLFF. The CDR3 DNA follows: TGTGCCTGGAGAGCAACAGGGTGGAGTGAAAAACTGTTTTTT.

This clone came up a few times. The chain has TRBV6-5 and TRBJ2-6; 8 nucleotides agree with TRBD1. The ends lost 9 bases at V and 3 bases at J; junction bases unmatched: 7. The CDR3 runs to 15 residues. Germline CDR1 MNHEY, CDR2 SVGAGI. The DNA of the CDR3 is TGTGCCAGTCGCGCAGGGGGCGATGGGGCCAACGTCCTGACTTTC. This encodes CASRAGGDGANVLTF.

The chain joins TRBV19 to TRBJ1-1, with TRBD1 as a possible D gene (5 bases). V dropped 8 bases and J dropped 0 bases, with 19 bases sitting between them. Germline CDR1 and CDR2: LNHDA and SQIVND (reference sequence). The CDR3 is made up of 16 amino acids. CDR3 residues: CASFWGGGTLNTEAFF. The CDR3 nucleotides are TGTGCCAGTTTTTGGGGCGGCGGCACCTTGAACACTGAAGCTTTCTTT.

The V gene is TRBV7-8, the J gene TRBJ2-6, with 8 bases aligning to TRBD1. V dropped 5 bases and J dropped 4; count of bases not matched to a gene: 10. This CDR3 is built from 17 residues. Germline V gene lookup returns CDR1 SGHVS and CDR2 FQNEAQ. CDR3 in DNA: TGTGCCAGCAGCCCTCAGGGGGCCGCCTCCGGGGCCAACGTCCTGACTTTC. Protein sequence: CASSPQGAASGANVLTF. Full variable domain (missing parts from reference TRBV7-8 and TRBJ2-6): GAGVSQSPRYKVAKRGQDVALRCDPISGHVSLFWYQQALGQGPEFLTYFQNEAQLDKSGLPSDRFFAERPEGSVSTLKIQRTQQEDSAVYLCASSPQGAASGANVLTFGAGSRLTVL.

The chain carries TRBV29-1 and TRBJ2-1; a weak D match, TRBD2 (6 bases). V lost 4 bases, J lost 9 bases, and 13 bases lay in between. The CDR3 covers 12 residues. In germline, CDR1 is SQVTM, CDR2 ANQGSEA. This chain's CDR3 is CSVVAGRPEQFF. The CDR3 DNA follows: TGCAGCGTTGTAGCAGGGAGGCCTGAGCAGTTCTTC.

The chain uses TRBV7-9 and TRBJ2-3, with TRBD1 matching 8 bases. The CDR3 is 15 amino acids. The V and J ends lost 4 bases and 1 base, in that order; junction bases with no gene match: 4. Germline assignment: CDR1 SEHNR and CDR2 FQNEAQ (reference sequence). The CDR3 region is CASSSTGDRTDTQYF. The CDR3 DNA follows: TGTGCCAGCAGCTCGACAGGGGACCGCACAGATACGCAGTATTTT. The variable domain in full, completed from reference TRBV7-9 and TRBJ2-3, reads DTGVSQNPRHKITKRGQNVTFRCDPISEHNRLYWYRQTLGQGPEFLTYFQNEAQLEKSRLLSDRFSAERPKGSFSTLEIQRTEQGDSAMYLCASSSTGDRTDTQYFGPGTRLTVL.

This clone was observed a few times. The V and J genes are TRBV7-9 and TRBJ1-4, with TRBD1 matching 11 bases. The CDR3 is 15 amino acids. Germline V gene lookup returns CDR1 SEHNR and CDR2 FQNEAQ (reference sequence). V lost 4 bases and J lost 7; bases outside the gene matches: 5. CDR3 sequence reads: CASSSGDRGTEKLFF. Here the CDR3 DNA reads TGTGCCAGCAGCTCCGGGGACAGGGGGACTGAAAAACTGTTTTTT.

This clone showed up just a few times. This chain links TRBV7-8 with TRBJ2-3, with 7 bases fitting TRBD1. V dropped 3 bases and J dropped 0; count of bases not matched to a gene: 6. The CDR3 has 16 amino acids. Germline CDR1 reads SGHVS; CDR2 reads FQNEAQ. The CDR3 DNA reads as TGTGCCAGCAGCTTGGGAACAGGGGCTAGCACAGATACGCAGTATTTT. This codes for CASSLGTGASTDTQYF.

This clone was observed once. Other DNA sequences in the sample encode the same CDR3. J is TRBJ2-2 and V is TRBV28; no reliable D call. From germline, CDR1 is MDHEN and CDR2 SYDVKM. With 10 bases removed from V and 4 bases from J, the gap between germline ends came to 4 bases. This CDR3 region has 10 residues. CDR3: CATSTGELFF. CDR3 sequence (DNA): TGTGCCACTAGCACCGGGGAGCTGTTTTTT.

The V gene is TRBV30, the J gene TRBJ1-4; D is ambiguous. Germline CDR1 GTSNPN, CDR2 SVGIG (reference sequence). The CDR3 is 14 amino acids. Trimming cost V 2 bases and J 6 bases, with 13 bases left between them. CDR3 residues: CAWSPGLGDEKLFF. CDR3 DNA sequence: TGTGCCTGGAGTCCGGGTCTAGGTGATGAAAAACTGTTTTTT.

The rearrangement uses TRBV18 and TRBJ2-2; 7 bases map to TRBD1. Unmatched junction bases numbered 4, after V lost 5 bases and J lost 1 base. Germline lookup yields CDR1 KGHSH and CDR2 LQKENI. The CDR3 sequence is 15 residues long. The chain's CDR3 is CASSSGTVNTGELFF. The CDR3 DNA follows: TGTGCCAGCTCATCCGGGACAGTGAACACCGGGGAGCTGTTTTTT.

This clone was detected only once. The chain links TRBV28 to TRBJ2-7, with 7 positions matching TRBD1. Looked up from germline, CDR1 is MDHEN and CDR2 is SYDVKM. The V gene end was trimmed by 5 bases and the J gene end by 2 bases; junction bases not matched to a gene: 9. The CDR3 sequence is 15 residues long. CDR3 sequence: CASSQDDRAPYEQYF. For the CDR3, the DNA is TGTGCCAGCAGTCAAGACGACAGGGCCCCCTACGAGCAGTACTTC. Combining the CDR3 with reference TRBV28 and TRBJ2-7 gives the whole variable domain DVKVTQSSRYLVKRTGEKVFLECVQDMDHENMFWYRQDPGLGLRLIYFSYDVKMKEKGDIPEGYSVSREKKERFSLILESASTNQTSMYLCASSQDDRAPYEQYFGPGTRLTVT.

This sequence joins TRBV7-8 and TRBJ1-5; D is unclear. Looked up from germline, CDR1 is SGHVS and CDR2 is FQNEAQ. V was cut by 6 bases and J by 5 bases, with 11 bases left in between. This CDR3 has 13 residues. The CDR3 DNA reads TGTGCCAGCAGACTGGACGGGGATCAGCCCCAGCATTTT. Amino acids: CASRLDGDQPQHF.

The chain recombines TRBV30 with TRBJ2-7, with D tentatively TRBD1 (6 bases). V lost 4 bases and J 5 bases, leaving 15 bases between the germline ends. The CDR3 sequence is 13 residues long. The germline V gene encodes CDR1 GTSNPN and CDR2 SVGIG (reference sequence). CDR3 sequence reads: CAWMRAGANEQYF. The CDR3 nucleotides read TGTGCCTGGATGAGGGCAGGGGCAAACGAGCAGTACTTC.

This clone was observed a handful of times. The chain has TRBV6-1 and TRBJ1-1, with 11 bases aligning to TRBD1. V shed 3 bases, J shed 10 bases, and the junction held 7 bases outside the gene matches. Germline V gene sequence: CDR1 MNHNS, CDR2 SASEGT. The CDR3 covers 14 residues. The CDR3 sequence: CASSDTGTGGRAFF. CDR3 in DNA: TGTGCCAGCAGTGATACCGGGACAGGGGGTAGAGCTTTCTTT.

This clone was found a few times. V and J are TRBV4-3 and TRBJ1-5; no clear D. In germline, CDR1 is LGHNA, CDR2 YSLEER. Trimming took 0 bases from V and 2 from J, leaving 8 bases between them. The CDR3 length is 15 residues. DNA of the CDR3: TGCGCCAGCAGCCAAGATCTGGCGGGCAATCAGCCCCAGCATTTT. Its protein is CASSQDLAGNQPQHF.

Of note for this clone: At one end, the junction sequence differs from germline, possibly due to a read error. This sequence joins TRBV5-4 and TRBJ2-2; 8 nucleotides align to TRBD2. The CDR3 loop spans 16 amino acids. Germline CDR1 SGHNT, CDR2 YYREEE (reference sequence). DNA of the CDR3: TGCGCCAGCAGCCAAGAGACGGGGGGGTACACCGGGGAGCTGTTTTTT. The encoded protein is CASSQETGGYTGELFF.

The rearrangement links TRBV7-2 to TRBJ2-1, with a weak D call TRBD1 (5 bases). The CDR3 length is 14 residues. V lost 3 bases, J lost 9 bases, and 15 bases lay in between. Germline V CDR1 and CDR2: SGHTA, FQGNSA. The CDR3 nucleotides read TGTGCCAGCAGCTTGGTAGGGGCGGTTGGTGAGCAGTTCTTC. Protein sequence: CASSLVGAVGEQFF.

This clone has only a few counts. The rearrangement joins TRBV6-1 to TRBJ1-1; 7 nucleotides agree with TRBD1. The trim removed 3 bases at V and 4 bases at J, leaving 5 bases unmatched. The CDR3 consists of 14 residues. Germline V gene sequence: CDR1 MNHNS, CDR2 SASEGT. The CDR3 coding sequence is TGTGCCAGCAGTGAGACCCCAGGGGGCACTGAAGCTTTCTTT. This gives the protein CASSETPGGTEAFF.

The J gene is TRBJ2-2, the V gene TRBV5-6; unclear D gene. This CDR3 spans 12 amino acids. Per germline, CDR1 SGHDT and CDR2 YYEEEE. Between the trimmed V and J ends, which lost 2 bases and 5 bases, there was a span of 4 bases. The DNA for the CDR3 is TGTGCCAGCAGCTTAATAACCGGGGAGCTGTTTTTT. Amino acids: CASSLITGELFF. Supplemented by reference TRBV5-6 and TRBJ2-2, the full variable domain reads DAGVTQSPTHLIKTRGQQVTLRCSPKSGHDTVSWYQQALGQGPQFIFQYYEEEERQRGNFPDRFSGHQFPNYSSELNVNALLLGDSALYLCASSLITGELFFGEGSRLTVL.

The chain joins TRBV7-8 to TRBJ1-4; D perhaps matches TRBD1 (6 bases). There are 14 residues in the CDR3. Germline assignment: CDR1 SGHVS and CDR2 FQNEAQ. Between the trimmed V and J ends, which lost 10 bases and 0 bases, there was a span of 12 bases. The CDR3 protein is CATGQTTTNEKLFF. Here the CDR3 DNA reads TGTGCCACAGGACAGACGACAACTAATGAAAAACTGTTTTTT.